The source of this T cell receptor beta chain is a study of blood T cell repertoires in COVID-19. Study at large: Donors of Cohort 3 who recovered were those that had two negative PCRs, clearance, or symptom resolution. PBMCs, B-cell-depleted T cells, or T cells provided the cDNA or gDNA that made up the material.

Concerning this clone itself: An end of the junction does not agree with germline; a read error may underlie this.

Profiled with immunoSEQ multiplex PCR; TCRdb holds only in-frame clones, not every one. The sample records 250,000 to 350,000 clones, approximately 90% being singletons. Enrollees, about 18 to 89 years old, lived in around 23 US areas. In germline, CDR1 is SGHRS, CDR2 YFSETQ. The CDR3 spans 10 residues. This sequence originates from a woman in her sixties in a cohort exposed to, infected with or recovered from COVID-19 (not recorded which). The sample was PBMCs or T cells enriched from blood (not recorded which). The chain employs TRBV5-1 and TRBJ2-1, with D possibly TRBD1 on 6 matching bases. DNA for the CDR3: TGCGCCAGCAGCGGCCCGGGACAACTCTTC. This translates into CASSGPGQLF.